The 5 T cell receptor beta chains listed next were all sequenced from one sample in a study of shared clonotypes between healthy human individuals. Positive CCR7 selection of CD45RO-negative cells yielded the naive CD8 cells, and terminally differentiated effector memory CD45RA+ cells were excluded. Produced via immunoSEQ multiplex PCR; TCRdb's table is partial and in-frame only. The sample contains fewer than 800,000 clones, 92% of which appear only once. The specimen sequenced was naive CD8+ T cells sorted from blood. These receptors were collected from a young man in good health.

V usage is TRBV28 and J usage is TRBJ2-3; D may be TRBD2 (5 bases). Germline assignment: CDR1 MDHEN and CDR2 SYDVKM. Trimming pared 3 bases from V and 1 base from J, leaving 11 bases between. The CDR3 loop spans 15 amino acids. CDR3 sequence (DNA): TGTGCCAGCAGTTTGCCATGGACTGGCACAGATACGCAGTATTTT. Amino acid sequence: CASSLPWTGTDTQYF.

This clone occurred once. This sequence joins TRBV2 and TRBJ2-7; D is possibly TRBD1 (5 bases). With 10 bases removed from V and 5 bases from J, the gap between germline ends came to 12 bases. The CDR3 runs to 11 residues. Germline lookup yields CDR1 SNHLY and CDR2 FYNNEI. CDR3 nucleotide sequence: TGTGCCACCCCAAGGGGAAACGAGCAGTACTTC. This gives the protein CATPRGNEQYF.

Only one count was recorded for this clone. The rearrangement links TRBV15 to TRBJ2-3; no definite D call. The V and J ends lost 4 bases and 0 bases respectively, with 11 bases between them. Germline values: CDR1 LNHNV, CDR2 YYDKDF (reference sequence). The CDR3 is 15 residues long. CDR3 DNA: TGTGCCACCAGCATGGAAGCGCCGAGCACAGATACGCAGTATTTT. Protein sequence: CATSMEAPSTDTQYF. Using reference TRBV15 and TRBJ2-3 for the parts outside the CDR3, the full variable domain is DAMVIQNPRYQVTQFGKPVTLSCSQTLNHNVMYWYQQKSSQAPKLLFHYYDKDFNNEADTPDNFQSRRPNTSFCFLDIRSPGLGDTAMYLCATSMEAPSTDTQYFGPGTRLTVL.

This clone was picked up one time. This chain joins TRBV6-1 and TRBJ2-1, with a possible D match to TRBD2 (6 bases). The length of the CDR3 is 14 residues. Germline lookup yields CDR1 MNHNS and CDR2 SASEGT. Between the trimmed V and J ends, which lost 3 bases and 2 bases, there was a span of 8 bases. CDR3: CASSDGGTYNEQFF. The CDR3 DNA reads TGTGCCAGCAGTGACGGCGGGACCTACAATGAGCAGTTCTTC.

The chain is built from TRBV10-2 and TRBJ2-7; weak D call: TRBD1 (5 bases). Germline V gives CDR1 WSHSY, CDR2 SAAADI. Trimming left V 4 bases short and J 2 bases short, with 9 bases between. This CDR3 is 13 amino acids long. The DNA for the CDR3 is TGCGCCAGCAGTGTGGACAATCCCTACGAGCAGTACTTC. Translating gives CASSVDNPYEQYF.